This T cell receptor (beta chain) was captured in a study of Graves' ophthalmopathy and Graves' hyperthyroidism. Amplification from RNA transcripts yielded the TCR beta CDR3 regions. In the first round, RT-PCR was carried out with HTBI primers, and a multiplex PCR formed the second round. Each CDR3 protein is one row after TCRdb ran MiXCR on the multiplex PCR reads. The sample records some 210,000 distinct CDR3 sequences, 25% to 30% being singletons. This clonotype was counted at least ten times. V was clipped by 6 bases and J by 3 bases; unmatched bases: 18. Germline-derived CDR1 and CDR2 are MNHEY and SMNVEV (reference sequence). The CDR3 extends over 20 amino acids.

The receptor's source is a man aged 50 to 59 with Graves' ophthalmopathy. The chain recombines TRBV27 with TRBJ2-4; 12 bases are a match to TRBD1. Sample: peripheral blood. CDR3 bases: TGTGCCAGCAGCCCGAGGGCCGGGACAGGGGGCACGGTCGTCAAAAACATTCAGTACTTC. As protein: CASSPRAGTGGTVVKNIQYF.